The 12 T cell receptor beta chains given below trace back to one sample, sequenced in a study of T cells in Graves' hyperthyroidism and ophthalmopathy. TCR beta CDR3 regions were amplified from RNA. Researchers ran a first-round RT-PCR on the TCR CDR3 using the HTBI primer set. Each CDR3 protein gets one entry after TCRdb re-called the multiplex PCR reads with MiXCR. The sample shows some 420,000 distinct CDR3 sequences, roughly an eighth of them seen only once. Sequences were obtained from blood. The receptor set was obtained from a woman younger than 30 with Graves' hyperthyroidism.

DNA for the CDR3: TGTGCCAGCAGTTTATCGTCCAGGGTGAACACTGAAGCTTTCTTT. It is translated as CASSLSSRVNTEAFF. The J gene is TRBJ1-1, the V gene TRBV27, with a tentative D call TRBD1 (5 bases). The germline V and J ends were trimmed by 0 bases and 0 bases, with 8 bases remaining between them. Germline V gene lookup returns CDR1 MNHEY and CDR2 SMNVEV (reference sequence). There are 15 residues in the CDR3.

The table lists this clonotype with many counts. The V gene is TRBV11-2, the J gene TRBJ2-1; possibly TRBD1 for D (6 bases). The V gene's germline CDR1 is SGHAT and CDR2 FQNNGV. The ends were cut back, 1 base at V and 2 bases at J, with 12 bases in the middle. This CDR3 contains 16 residues. The CDR3 DNA follows: TGTGCCAGCAGCTTAGGGACAGCAGCTACCTACAATGAGCAGTTCTTC. Translation: CASSLGTAATYNEQFF.

This clonotype was counted at least ten times. CDR3 protein: CAWSVGLTGGETQYF. As DNA, the CDR3 is TGTGCCTGGAGCGTAGGTTTGACTGGTGGGGAGACCCAGTACTTC. V is TRBV30 and J is TRBJ2-5; D unclear. This CDR3 contains 15 residues. Germline V lookup: CDR1 GTSNPN, CDR2 SVGIG (reference sequence). The germline V and J ends were trimmed by 3 bases and 5 bases, with 19 bases remaining between them.

This clonotype was counted a few times. The CDR3 region has the DNA TGTGCCACCAGCAACGCTAGCGGACAAGAGACCCAGTACTTC. This gives the protein CATSNASGQETQYF. J is TRBJ2-5 and V is TRBV15, with 7 bases that match TRBD2. Unmatched junction bases numbered 4, after V lost 4 bases and J lost 2 bases. CDR1 LNHNV and CDR2 YYDKDF come from the germline V gene (reference sequence). This CDR3 contains 14 residues.

CDR3 residues: CASSPTEDRKAFF. In nucleotides, the CDR3 is TGTGCCAGCAGCCCTACGGAAGACAGGAAAGCTTTCTTT. This rearrangement joins TRBV7-9 to TRBJ1-1; weak D call: TRBD1 (6 bases). The germline CDR1 and CDR2 sequences are SEHNR and FQNEAQ (reference sequence). Deletions cut 5 bases from V and 9 bases from J, with 16 bases between. The CDR3 runs to 13 residues.

This clonotype has at least ten counts. Sequence at one end of the junction differs from germline and may be a read error. V and J are TRBV7-9 and TRBJ2-5; 11 nucleotides match TRBD2. Germline lookup yields CDR1 SEHNR and CDR2 FQNEAQ (reference sequence). The CDR3 has 16 residues. The CDR3 protein is CASSLGPSLAGGLAHF. The CDR3 DNA follows: TGTGCCAGCAGCTTAGGACCGTCCCTAGCGGGAGGTTTGGCGCACTTC.

A few counts support this clonotype. This chain uses TRBV11-1 with TRBJ2-3, with 7 bases that match TRBD2. CDR3 size: 14 residues. The ends lost 2 bases at V and 4 bases at J; junction bases unmatched: 3. The germline V gene encodes CDR1 SGHAT and CDR2 FQDESV (reference sequence). CDR3: CASSLILAPDTQYF. The CDR3 DNA reads as TGTGCCAGCAGCTTAATACTAGCGCCAGATACGCAGTATTTT.

In this sample, this clonotype turned up a few times. This chain joins TRBV13 and TRBJ2-7; D gene unclear. The CDR3 is made up of 15 amino acids. Germline-derived CDR1 and CDR2 are PRHDT and FYEKMQ (reference sequence). Trimming took off 3 bases at V and 0 bases at J, with 12 bases between the two ends. CDR3 sequence reads: CASSFQVSSSYEQYF. The CDR3 nucleotides read TGTGCCAGCAGCTTTCAGGTTTCGAGCTCCTACGAGCAGTACTTC.

This clonotype was observed many times. The CDR3 sequence: CASSPQNTGELFF. CDR3 in DNA: TGTGCCAGCAGCCCCCAAAACACCGGGGAGCTGTTTTTT. The rearrangement links TRBV18 to TRBJ2-2; D is unresolved. V was cut by 8 bases and J by 2 bases, with 9 bases left in between. The germline gives CDR1 KGHSH, CDR2 LQKENI. The CDR3 is 13 amino acids.

The chain joins TRBV5-4 to TRBJ2-1, with a weak D call TRBD2 (5 bases). Germline V gives CDR1 SGHNT, CDR2 YYREEE (reference sequence). V lost 4 bases, J lost 0 bases, and 17 bases lay in between. This CDR3 spans 17 amino acids. CDR3 protein: CASSTLVSGTSYNEQFF. The DNA of the CDR3 is TGTGCCAGCAGCACCCTCGTAAGCGGCACCTCCTACAATGAGCAGTTCTTC.

J is TRBJ1-1 and V is TRBV30, with D tentatively TRBD1 (5 bases). The CDR3 length is 16 residues. Germline V gene lookup returns CDR1 GTSNPN and CDR2 SVGIG (reference sequence). V dropped 2 bases and J dropped 2 bases, with 18 bases sitting between them. The CDR3 bases are TGTGCCTGGAGTCGCAGGGTTCAATTGTCCAACACTGAAGCTTTCTTT. Protein sequence: CAWSRRVQLSNTEAFF.

The sample holds many counts of this clonotype. The rearrangement joins TRBV2 to TRBJ1-4; no reliable D call. Looked up from germline, CDR1 is SNHLY and CDR2 is FYNNEI. The CDR3 covers 12 residues. The V end was cut by 4 bases, the J end by 11 bases, with 11 bases between. The DNA for the CDR3 is TGTGCCAGCAGTGGTGACGCCACTAAACTGTTTTTT. It codes for CASSGDATKLFF.